This TCR beta chain emerged from a study of T cell clonality in common variable immunodeficiency. Study-level results: Common variable immunodeficiency TCR beta sequences reportedly had fewer deletions and N-nucleotide insertions. CVID subjects shared fewer TCRbeta clones than healthy controls did.

Equal genomic DNA amounts from CVID and control samples were sequenced. Data came from immunoSEQ multiplex PCR; TCRdb stores just in-frame clones and leaves some out. This sample carries about 34,000 clones and no singletons, and 25% to 30% goes to the top ten. CVID subjects were neither ill nor on immunomodulatory or immunosuppressive medication at sampling. Germline V gene data show CDR1 as SGHRS and CDR2 as YFSETQ. This CDR3 spans 14 amino acids. Unmatched junction bases numbered 3, after V lost 1 base and J lost 3 bases. This clone was recorded at least ten times. Antigen unknown. Coverage ceases 3 residues before the CDR3 finishes, and the germline J gene fills in the end.

The chain links TRBV5-1 to TRBJ1-1; 7 bases agree with TRBD1. The sequence came from a human donor with common variable immunodeficiency. The sequencing input was peripheral blood mononuclear cells. The DNA read from the CDR3 is TGCGCCAGCAGCTTGAGAGGGGGCGACACTGAA. This encodes CASSLRGGDTE. The CDR3 in its entirety is CASSLRGGDTEAFF. Complete variable domain (other parts from reference TRBV5-1 and TRBJ1-1): KAGVTQTPRYLIKTRGQQVTLSCSPISGHRSVSWYQQTPGQGLQFLFEYFSETQRNKGNFPGRFSGRQFSNSRSEMNVSTLELGDSALYLCASSLRGGDTEAFFGQGTRLTVV.